At least ten counts were recorded for the clone carrying this T cell receptor (beta chain). The data belong to a study of regulatory T cells in long-lasting Graves disease. Arm-PCR of CDR3 regions and iRepertoire HTBI primers were the basis on which TCR beta libraries were built. A single record per CDR3 protein comes from TCRdb applying MiXCR to the multiplex PCR reads. The repertoire holds over 500,000 distinct CDR3 sequences, with roughly a sixth as singletons. Time point here: newly diagnosed GD, antithyroid drugs for less than 3 months. The authors made the TCR library using RNA they extracted from PBMCs. V was clipped by 6 bases and J by 2 bases; unmatched bases: 5. CDR3 length equals 15 residues. A further study also used this sample, focusing on T cells in Graves' hyperthyroidism and ophthalmopathy. That study reports: Exclusions: uncontrolled infection, other autoimmune disease, pregnancy, lactation.

This receptor was obtained from a man between 18 and 29 years old with Graves disease. The chain links TRBV12-3 or TRBV12-4 to TRBJ1-5; 9 nucleotides align to TRBD1. The input for sequencing was peripheral blood mononuclear cells (PBMCs), taken at new diagnosis, from a patient treated with antithyroid drugs. The CDR3 loop reads CASSDDRGGNQPQHF. In DNA, the CDR3 is TGTGCCAGCAGCGATGACAGGGGGGGCAATCAGCCCCAGCATTTT.